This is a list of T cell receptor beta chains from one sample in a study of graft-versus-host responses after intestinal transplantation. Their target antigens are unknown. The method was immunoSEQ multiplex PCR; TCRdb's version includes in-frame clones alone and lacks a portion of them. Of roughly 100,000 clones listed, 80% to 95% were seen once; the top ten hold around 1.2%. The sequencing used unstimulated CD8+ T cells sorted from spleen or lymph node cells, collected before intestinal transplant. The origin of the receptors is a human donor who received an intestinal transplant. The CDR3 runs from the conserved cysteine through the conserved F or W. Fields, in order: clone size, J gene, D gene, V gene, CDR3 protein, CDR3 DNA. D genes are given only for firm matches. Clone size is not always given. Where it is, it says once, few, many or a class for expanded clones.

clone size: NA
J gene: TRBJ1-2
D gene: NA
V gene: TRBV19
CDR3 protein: CASSQTGNLNYGYTF
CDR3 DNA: TGTGCCAGTAGTCAAACAGGGAACCTTAACTATGGCTACACCTTC

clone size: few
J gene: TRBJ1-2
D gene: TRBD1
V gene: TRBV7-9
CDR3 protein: CASSLKDGQGVYGYTF
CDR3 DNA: TGTGCCAGCAGCTTAAAGGATGGACAGGGGGTCTATGGCTACACCTTC

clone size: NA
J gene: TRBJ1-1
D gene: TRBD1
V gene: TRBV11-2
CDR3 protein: CASSWDRGGTEAFF
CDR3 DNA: TGTGCCAGCAGCTGGGACAGGGGTGGAACTGAAGCTTTCTTT

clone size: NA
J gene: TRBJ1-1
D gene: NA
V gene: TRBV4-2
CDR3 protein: CASSRALETEAFF
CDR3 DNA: TGTGCCAGCAGCCGGGCGCTGGAGACTGAAGCTTTCTTT

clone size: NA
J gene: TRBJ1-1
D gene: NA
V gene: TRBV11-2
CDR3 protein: CASRTGTHTEAFF
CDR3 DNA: TGTGCCAGCAGGACAGGAACCCACACTGAAGCTTTCTTT

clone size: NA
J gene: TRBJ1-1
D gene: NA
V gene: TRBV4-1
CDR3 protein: CASGGTWNTEAFF
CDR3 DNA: TGCGCCAGCGGGGGGACATGGAACACTGAAGCTTTCTTT

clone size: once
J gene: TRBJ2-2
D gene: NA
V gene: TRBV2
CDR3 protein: CATAAGRSTGELFF
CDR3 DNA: TGTGCCACCGCGGCAGGCCGGAGCACCGGGGAGCTGTTTTTT

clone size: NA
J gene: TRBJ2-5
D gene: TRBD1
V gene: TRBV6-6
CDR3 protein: CASSYGDSAETQYF
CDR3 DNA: TGTGCCAGCAGTTACGGGGACAGCGCAGAGACCCAGTACTTC

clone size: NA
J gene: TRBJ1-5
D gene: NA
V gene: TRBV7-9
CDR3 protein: CASSLCPGLNCQPQHF
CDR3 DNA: TGTGCCAGCAGCTTATGTCCAGGGCTGAATTGTCAGCCCCAGCATTTT

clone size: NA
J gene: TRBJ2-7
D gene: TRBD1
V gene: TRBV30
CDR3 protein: CAWSVPPGQGTYEQYF
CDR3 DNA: TGTGCCTGGAGTGTACCGCCGGGACAGGGAACCTACGAGCAGTACTTC

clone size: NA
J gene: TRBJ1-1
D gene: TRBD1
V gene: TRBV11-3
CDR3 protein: CASSLGGDRGWTEAFF
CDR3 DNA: TGTGCCAGCAGCTTAGGAGGGGACAGGGGGTGGACTGAAGCTTTCTTT

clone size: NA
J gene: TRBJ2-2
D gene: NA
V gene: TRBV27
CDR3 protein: CASGGVGELFF
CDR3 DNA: TGTGCCTCCGGAGGGGTCGGGGAGCTGTTTTTT

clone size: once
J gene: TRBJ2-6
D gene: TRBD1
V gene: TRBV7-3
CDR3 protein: CASSLGTGPPGANVLTF
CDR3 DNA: TGTGCCAGCAGCTTGGGGACAGGCCCTCCTGGGGCCAACGTCCTGACTTTC

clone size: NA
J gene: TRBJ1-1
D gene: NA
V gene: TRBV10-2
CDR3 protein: CASSPRVMNTEAFF
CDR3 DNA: TGCGCCAGCAGCCCCCGGGTGATGAACACTGAAGCTTTCTTT

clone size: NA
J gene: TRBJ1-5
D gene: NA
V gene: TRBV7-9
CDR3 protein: CASSLTDVGKSNQPQHF
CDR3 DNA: TGTGCCAGCAGCTTAACGGACGTGGGGAAGAGCAATCAGCCCCAGCATTTT

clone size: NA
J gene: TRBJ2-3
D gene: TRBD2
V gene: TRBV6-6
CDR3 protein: CASSSLAGGADTQYF
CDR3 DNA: TGTGCCAGCAGTTCCCTAGCGGGGGGGGCAGATACGCAGTATTTT

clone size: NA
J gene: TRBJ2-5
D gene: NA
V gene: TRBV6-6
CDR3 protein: CASRTGETQYF
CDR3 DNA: TGTGCCAGCAGGACGGGGGAGACCCAGTACTTC

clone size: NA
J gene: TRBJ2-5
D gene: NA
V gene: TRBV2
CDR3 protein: CASSEEWGGAIGETQYF
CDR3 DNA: TGTGCCAGCAGTGAAGAATGGGGCGGGGCCATCGGTGAGACCCAGTACTTC

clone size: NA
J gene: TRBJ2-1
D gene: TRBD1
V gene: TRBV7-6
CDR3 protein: CASSLTGGDFDEQFF
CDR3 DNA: TGTGCCAGCAGCTTGACAGGGGGGGATTTCGATGAGCAGTTCTTC

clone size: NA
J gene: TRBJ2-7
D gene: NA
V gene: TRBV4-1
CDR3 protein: CASSQGISYEQYF
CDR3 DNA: TGCGCCAGCAGCCAAGGGATCTCCTACGAGCAGTACTTC

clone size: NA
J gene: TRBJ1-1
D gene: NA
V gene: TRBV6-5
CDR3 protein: CATGTLMNTEAFF
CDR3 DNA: TGTGCCACCGGCACCCTAATGAACACTGAAGCTTTCTTT

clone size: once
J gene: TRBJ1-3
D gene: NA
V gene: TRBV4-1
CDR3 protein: CASSQGRGERNTIYF
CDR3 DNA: TGCGCCAGCAGCCAAGGTCGGGGCGAGAGAAACACCATATATTTT

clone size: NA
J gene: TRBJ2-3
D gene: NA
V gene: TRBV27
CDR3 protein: CASSSLGWSTDTQYF
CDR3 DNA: TGTGCCAGCAGTTCTCTGGGGTGGTCCACAGATACGCAGTATTTT

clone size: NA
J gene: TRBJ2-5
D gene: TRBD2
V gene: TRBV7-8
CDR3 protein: CASTPGTSGGGGQETQYF
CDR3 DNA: TGTGCCAGTACCCCCGGGACTAGCGGGGGAGGGGGCCAAGAGACCCAGTACTTC

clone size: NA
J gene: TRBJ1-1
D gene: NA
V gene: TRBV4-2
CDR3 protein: CASSQENTEAFF
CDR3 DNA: TGTGCCAGCAGCCAAGAGAACACTGAAGCTTTCTTT

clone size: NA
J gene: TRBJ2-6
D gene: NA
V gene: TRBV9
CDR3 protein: CASSGVSGANVLTF
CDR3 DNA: TGTGCCAGCAGCGGGGTCTCCGGGGCCAACGTCCTGACTTTC

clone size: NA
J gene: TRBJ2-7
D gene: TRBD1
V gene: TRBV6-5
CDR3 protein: CASSYSGTGGYEQYF
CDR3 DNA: TGTGCCAGCAGTTACTCCGGGACAGGGGGCTACGAGCAGTACTTC

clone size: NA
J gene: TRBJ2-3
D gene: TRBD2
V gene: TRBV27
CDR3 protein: CASSPGLVIVTQYF
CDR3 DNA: TGTGCCAGCAGTCCGGGACTAGTAATCGTTACGCAGTATTTT

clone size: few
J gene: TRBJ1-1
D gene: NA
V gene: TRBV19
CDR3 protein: CASYQGQEAFF
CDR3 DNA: TGTGCCAGCTACCAAGGACAGGAAGCTTTCTTT

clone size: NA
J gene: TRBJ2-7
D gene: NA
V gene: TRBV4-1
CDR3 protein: CASSQDPQGNLGAYEQYF
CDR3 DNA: TGCGCCAGCAGCCAAGACCCCCAAGGGAATTTAGGAGCCTACGAGCAGTACTTC

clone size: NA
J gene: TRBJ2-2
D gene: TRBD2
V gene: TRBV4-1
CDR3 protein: CASSQAASGEGNTGELFF
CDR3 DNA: TGCGCCAGCAGCCAAGCGGCTAGCGGGGAAGGTAACACCGGGGAGCTGTTTTTT

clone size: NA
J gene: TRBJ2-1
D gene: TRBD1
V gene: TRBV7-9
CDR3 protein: CASSLTDRGTNEQFF
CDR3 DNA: TGTGCCAGCAGCTTAACAGACAGGGGGACAAATGAGCAGTTCTTC

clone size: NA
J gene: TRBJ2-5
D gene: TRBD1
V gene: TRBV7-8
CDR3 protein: CASSSPTGVVKTQYF
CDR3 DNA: TGTGCCAGCAGCTCGCCGACAGGGGTCGTAAAGACCCAGTACTTC

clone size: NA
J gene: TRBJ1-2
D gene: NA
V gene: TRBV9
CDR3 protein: CASSPEGGYGYTF
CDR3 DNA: TGTGCCAGCAGCCCAGAGGGCGGGTATGGCTACACCTTC

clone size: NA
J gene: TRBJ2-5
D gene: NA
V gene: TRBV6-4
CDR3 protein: CASNGAPRETQYF
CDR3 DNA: TGTGCCAGCAATGGAGCGCCCCGGGAGACCCAGTACTTC

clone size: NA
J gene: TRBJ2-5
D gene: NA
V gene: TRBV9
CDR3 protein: CASSVGYRGETQYF
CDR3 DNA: TGTGCCAGCAGCGTAGGCTACCGTGGAGAGACCCAGTACTTC

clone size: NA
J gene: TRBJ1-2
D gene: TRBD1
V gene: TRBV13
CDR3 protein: CASSIRGQGAREDYGYTF
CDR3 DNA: TGTGCCAGCAGCATTAGGGGGCAGGGGGCCAGAGAGGACTATGGCTACACCTTC

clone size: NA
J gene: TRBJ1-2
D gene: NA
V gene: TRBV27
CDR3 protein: CASSPTGIDGYTF
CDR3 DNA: TGTGCCAGCAGTCCTACGGGGATAGATGGCTACACCTTC

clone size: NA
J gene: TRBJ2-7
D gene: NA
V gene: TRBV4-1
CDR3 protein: CASSLYEQYF
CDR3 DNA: TGCGCCAGTTCGCTCTACGAGCAGTACTTC

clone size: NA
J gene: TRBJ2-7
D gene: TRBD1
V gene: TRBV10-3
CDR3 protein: CAISEEERTGEVEQYF
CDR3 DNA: TGTGCCATCAGTGAGGAAGAAAGGACAGGGGAGGTAGAGCAGTACTTC

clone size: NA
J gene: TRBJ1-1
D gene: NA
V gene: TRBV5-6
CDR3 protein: CASSQYNTEAFF
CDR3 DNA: TGTGCCAGCAGCCAGTACAACACTGAAGCTTTCTTT

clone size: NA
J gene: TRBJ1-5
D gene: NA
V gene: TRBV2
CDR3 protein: CASSEGQGGQPQHF
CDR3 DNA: TGTGCCAGCAGTGAGGGGCAGGGCGGTCAGCCCCAGCATTTT

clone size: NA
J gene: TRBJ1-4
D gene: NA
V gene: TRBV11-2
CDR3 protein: CASSSTGWGEKLFF
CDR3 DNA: TGTGCCAGCAGTTCAACAGGGTGGGGCGAAAAACTGTTTTTT

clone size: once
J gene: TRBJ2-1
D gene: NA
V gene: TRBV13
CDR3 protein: CASSLGRGTEREQFF
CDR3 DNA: TGTGCCAGCAGCTTAGGTAGGGGGACTGAGCGTGAGCAGTTCTTC

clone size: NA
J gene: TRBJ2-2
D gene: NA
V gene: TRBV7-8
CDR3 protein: CASSLALTRLAGELFF
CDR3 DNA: TGTGCCAGCAGCTTAGCGCTAACGAGGTTAGCCGGGGAGCTGTTTTTT

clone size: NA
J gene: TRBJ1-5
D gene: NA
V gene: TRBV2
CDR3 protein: CASRGLAGATNQPQHF
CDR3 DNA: TGTGCCAGCAGGGGCCTGGCAGGAGCTACTAATCAGCCCCAGCATTTT

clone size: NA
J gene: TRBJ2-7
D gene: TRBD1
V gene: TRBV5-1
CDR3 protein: CASSIGQAYEQYF
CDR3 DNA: TGCGCCAGCAGCATCGGACAGGCTTACGAGCAGTACTTC

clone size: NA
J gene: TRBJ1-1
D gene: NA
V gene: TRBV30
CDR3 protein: CAWSLFMNTEAFF
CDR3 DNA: TGTGCCTGGAGTCTGTTCATGAACACTGAAGCTTTCTTT

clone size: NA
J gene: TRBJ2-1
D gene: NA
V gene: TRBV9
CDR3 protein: CASSARRGNEQFF
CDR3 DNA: TGTGCCAGCAGCGCCCGTAGAGGGAATGAGCAGTTCTTC